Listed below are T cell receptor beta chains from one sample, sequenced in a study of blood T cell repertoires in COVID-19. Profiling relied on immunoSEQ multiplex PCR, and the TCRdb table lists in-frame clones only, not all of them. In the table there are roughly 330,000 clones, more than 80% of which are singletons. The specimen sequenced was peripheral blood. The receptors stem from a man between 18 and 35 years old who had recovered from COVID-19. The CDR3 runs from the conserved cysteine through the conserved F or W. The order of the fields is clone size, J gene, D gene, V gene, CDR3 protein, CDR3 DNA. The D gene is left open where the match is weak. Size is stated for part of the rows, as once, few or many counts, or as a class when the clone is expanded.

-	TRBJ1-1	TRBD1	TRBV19	CASSRGQGNTEAFF	TGTGCCAGTAGTAGGGGACAGGGGAACACTGAAGCTTTCTTT
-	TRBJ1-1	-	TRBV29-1	CSVDRNLDEAFF	TGCAGCGTCGACAGGAATCTGGATGAAGCTTTCTTT
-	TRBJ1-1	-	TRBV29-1	CSAKGGSWTEAFF	TGCAGCGCCAAAGGGGGAAGTTGGACTGAAGCTTTCTTT
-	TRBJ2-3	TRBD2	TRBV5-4	CASSPGGGRTDTQYF	TGTGCCAGCAGCCCTGGCGGCGGGAGAACAGATACGCAGTATTTT
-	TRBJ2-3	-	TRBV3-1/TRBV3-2	CASSSIRQDTQYF	TGTGCCAGCAGCTCAATAAGACAAGATACGCAGTATTTT
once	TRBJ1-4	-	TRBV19	CASRGGGESNEKLFF	TGTGCCAGTAGAGGGGGGGGCGAATCTAATGAAAAACTGTTTTTT
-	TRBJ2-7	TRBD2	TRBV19	CASSDGLAGGYEQYF	TGTGCCAGTAGTGATGGACTAGCGGGAGGGTACGAGCAGTACTTC
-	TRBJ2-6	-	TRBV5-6	CASSLWGAGANVLTF	TGTGCCAGCAGCTTGTGGGGGGCTGGGGCCAACGTCCTGACTTTC
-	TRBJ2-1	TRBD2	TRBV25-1	CASSEPSGPYNEQFF	TGTGCCAGCAGTGAGCCTAGCGGACCCTACAATGAGCAGTTCTTC
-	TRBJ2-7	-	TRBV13	CASSLPGAGEQYF	TGTGCCAGCAGCTTACCAGGGGCGGGCGAGCAGTACTTC
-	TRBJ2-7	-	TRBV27	CASTTTDGYEQYF	TGTGCCAGCACAACAACAGACGGCTACGAGCAGTACTTC
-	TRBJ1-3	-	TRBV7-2	CASSLGSYYTPGNTIYF	TGTGCCAGCAGCTTAGGGAGCTACTATACGCCTGGAAACACCATATATTTT
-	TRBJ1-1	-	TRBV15	CATSREGRVNTEAFF	TGTGCCACCAGCAGAGAGGGGAGGGTGAACACTGAAGCTTTCTTT
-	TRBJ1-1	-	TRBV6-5	CASSSGLDTEAFF	TGTGCCAGCAGCTCAGGGTTAGACACTGAAGCTTTCTTT
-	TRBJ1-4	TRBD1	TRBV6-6	CASSRPGQGAPVEKLFF	TGTGCCAGCAGTCGCCCGGGACAGGGGGCCCCCGTTGAAAAACTGTTTTTT
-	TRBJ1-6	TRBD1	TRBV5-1	CASNLGQGTDSPLHF	TGCGCCAGCAACCTCGGACAGGGAACTGATTCACCCCTCCACTTT